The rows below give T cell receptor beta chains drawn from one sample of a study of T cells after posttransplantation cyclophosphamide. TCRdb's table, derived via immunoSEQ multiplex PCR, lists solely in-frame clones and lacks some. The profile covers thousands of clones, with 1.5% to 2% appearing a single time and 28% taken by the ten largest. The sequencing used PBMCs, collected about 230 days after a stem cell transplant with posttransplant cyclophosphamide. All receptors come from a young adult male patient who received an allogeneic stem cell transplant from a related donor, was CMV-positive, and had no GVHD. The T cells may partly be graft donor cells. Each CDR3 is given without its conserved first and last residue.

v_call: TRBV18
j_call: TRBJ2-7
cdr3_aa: ASSPSGPQGEQY

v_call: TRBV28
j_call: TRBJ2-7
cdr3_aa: ASSPGGSSSYEQY

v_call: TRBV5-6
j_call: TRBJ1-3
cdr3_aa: ASRSRKAGNTIY

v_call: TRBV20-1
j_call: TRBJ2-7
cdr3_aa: SASDRETQY

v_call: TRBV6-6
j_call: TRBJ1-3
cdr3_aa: ASSFVLGNTIY

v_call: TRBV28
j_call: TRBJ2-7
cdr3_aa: ASSLQGGEQY

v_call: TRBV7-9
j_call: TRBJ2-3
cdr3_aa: ASSFIAGVADTQY

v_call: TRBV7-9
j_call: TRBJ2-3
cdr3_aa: ASRGGRSDTQY

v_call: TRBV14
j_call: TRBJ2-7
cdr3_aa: ASSLVGQGDEQY

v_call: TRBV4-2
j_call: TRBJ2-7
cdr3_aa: ASSQDSGKYEQY

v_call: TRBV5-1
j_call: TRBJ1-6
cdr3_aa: ASRTAGTANSPLH

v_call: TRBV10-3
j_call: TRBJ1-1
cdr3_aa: AISPTGQRTEAF

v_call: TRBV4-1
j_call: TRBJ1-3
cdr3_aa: ASSPDRGLGNTIY

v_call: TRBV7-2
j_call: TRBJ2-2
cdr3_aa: ASSPLGAVTTGELF

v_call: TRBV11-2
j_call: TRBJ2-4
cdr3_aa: ASSSRTSGGSLAKNIQY

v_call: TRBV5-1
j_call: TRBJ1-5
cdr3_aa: ASSLVGGSNQPQH

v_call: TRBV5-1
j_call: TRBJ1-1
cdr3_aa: ASSVGDRAVAF

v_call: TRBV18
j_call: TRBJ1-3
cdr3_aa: ASSPGTDRNTIY

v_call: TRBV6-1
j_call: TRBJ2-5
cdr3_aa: ASSEISGGGKETQY

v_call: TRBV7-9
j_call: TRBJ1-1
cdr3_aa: ASSLEGRAF

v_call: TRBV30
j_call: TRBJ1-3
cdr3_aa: AWSGTGKVYTIY

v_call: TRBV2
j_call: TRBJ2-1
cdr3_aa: ASIRDRGVVSSYNEQF

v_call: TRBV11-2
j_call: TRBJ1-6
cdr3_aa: ASSLAGGSGSPLH

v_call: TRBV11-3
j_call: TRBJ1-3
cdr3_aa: ASSTQGIPGNTIY

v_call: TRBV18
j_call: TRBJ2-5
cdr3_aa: ASSPAGGQETQY

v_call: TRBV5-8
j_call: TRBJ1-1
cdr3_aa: ASSPIGQMAF

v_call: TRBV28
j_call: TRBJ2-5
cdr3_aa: ASSLSGRGTQY

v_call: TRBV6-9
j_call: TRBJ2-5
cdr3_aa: ASSYSPPGETQY

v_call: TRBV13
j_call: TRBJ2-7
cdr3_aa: ASSPGSRAPYEQY

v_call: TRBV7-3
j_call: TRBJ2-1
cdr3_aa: ASSPAGTVYNEQF

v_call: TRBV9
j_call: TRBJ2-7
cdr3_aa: ASSAGVAYEQY

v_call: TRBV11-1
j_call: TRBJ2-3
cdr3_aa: ASSLGPGQGPSTDTQY

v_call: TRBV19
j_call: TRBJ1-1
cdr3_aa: ACRGQENTEAF

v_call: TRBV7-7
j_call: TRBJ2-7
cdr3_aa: ASSLSEGNEQY

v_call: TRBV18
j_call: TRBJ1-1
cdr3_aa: ASSLRDRERAF

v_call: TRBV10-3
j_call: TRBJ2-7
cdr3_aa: AISEQGADEQY

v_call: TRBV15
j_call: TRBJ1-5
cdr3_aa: ATSRDPRESSNQPQH

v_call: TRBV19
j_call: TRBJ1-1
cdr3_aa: ASSPTGLYTEAF

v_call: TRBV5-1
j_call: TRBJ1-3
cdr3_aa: ASSKSASTNSGNTIY

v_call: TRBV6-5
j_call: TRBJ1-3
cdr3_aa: ASSEQGPGNTIY

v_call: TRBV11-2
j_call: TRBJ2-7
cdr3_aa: ASSTTGVPYEQY

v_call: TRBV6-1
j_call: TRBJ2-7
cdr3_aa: ASSEASPRGYEQY

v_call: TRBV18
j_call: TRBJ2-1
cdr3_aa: ASSPALAGEGHEQF

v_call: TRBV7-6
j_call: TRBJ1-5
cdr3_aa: ASSLGTVDQPQH

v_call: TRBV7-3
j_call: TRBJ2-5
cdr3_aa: ASSPQGMGETQY

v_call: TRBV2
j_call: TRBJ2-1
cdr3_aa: AKGLANDNEQF

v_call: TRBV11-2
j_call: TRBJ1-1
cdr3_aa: ASSTPTGTVNTEAF

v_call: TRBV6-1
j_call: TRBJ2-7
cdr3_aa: ASSEASPVDYEQY

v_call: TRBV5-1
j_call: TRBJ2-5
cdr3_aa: ASSLTSIQETQY

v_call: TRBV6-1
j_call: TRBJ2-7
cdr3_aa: ASSEAGTNPSYEQY

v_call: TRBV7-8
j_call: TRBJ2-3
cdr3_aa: ASSLGQGPSTDTQY

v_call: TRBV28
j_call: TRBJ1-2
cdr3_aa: ASSILGLPEANGYT

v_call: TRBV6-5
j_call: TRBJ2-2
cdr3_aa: ASSPTSGGTGELF

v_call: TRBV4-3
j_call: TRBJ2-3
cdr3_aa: ASSQDVSGQGAEDTQY

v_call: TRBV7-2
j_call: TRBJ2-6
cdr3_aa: ASSSRQGAGANVLT

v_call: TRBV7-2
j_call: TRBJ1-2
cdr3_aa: ASSLERANYGYT

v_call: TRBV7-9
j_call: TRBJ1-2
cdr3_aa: ASSFRGASSGYT

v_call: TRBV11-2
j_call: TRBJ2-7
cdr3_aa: ASSLIKYSGTEKAYEQY

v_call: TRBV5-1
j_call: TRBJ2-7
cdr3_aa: ASNDGLKYEQY